The 26 T cell receptor beta chains reported below all come from one sample, sequenced in a study of shared clonotypes between healthy human individuals. The repertoire was sequenced with immunoSEQ multiplex PCR; TCRdb's copy has only in-frame clones and lacks some. Of approximately 2,000,000 clones in the sample, 80% to 95% were seen once. The sample taken for sequencing was naive CD4+ T cells from PBMCs. Indicated subset: CD45RA+ positively selected. The receptors stem from a man aged 18-30 years in good health. Some clones in this sample may be carry-over from other donors' samples.

This chain connects TRBV5-1 to TRBJ2-5, with 8 bases identical to TRBD1. The J segment lost 2 bases and the V segment lost 4 bases, leaving 4 bases of the junction unmatched. The CDR3 is 14 amino acids. Germline CDR1 SGHRS, CDR2 YFSETQ. The CDR3 nucleotides read TGCGCCAGCAGCGCCGACAGGGGTCAAGAGACCCAGTACTTC. It codes for CASSADRGQETQYF.

The rearrangement joins TRBV5-1 to TRBJ1-6, with 8 bases identical to TRBD1. CDR1 and CDR2 (germline): SGHRS, YFSETQ. This CDR3 is built from 16 residues. The trim removed 0 bases at V and 6 bases at J, leaving 5 bases unmatched. The CDR3 DNA is TGCGCCAGCAGCTTGGAGACCGACAGGGGTAATTCACCCCTCCACTTT. As protein: CASSLETDRGNSPLHF. The full variable domain, completed using reference TRBV5-1 and TRBJ1-6, is KAGVTQTPRYLIKTRGQQVTLSCSPISGHRSVSWYQQTPGQGLQFLFEYFSETQRNKGNFPGRFSGRQFSNSRSEMNVSTLELGDSALYLCASSLETDRGNSPLHFGNGTRLTVT.

The gene calls are TRBV27 and TRBJ2-1; D is unclear. Germline values: CDR1 MNHEY, CDR2 SMNVEV (reference sequence). The CDR3 loop spans 13 amino acids. Trimming removed 6 bases from V and 3 bases from J, with 9 bases in between. The CDR3 region has the DNA TGTGCCAGCAGACTGGGCGGCTACAATGAGCAGTTCTTC. Its protein product is CASRLGGYNEQFF.

This chain joins TRBV11-2 and TRBJ2-3; unclear D gene. Germline V gene sequence: CDR1 SGHAT, CDR2 FQNNGV. The CDR3 extends over 14 amino acids. Trimming took 1 base from V and 3 from J, leaving 8 bases between them. The CDR3: CASSLGAKTDTQYF. The CDR3 coding sequence is TGTGCCAGCAGCTTAGGAGCAAAAACAGATACGCAGTATTTT.

The chain combines TRBV5-8 with TRBJ2-4; D gene uncertain. CDR3 length equals 15 residues. Trimming stripped 1 base from V and 0 bases from J, with 8 bases between. Germline CDR1 is SGHTS and CDR2 is YDEGEE. The CDR3 coding sequence is TGTGCCAGCAGCTTGACTCGGCTAGCCAAAAACATTCAGTACTTC. Translated, it gives CASSLTRLAKNIQYF. Variable domain in full (rest from reference TRBV5-8 and TRBJ2-4): EAGVTQSPTHLIKTRGQQATLRCSPISGHTSVYWYQQALGLGLQFLLWYDEGEERNRGNFPPRFSGRQFPNYSSELNVNALELEDSALYLCASSLTRLAKNIQYFGAGTRLSVL.

The rearrangement joins TRBV6-1 to TRBJ2-1; D unresolved. The germline V gene encodes CDR1 MNHNS and CDR2 SASEGT. This CDR3 region has 13 residues. Trimming stripped 1 base from V and 8 bases from J, with 9 bases between. The CDR3 nucleotides are TGTGCCAGCAGTGAAGTGTGGCTCGATGAGCAGTTCTTC. Its translation is CASSEVWLDEQFF.

The rearrangement joins TRBV18 to TRBJ2-2; 7 nucleotides match TRBD2. Germline trimming cut 3 bases from V and 1 base from J; bases unmatched to any gene: 5. The germline CDR1 and CDR2 sequences are KGHSH and LQKENI. There are 16 residues in the CDR3. CDR3 sequence: CASSPRLAENTGELFF. The CDR3 coding sequence is TGTGCCAGCTCACCCCGGCTAGCGGAGAACACCGGGGAGCTGTTTTTT.

The chain couples TRBV7-3 to TRBJ2-1; no definite D call. Trimming took 2 bases from V and 9 from J, leaving 8 bases between them. The CDR3 is 12 residues long. Per germline, CDR1 SGHTA and CDR2 FQGTGA. CDR3 residues: CASSLAVGEQFF. In DNA form, the CDR3 reads TGTGCCAGCAGCTTAGCCGTGGGTGAGCAGTTCTTC. Based on the CDR3 plus reference TRBV7-3 and TRBJ2-1, the full variable domain is GAGVSQTPSNKVTEKGKYVELRCDPISGHTALYWYRQSLGQGPEFLIYFQGTGAADDSGLPNDRFFAVRPEGSVSTLKIQRTERGDSAVYLCASSLAVGEQFFGPGTRLTVL.

This sequence joins TRBV6-1 and TRBJ1-5; unclear D gene. There are 15 residues in the CDR3. Germline V gene sequence: CDR1 MNHNS, CDR2 SASEGT. The V end lost 3 bases, the J end lost 2 bases, and 11 bases lay between the germline ends. The chain's CDR3 is CASSDSEGRNQPQHF. The CDR3 nucleotides read TGTGCCAGCAGTGATAGTGAGGGTCGCAATCAGCCCCAGCATTTT.

Note on this clone: Other DNA sequences in this sample translate to the same CDR3. The V call is TRBV30, the J call TRBJ2-3, with 9 bases lining up with TRBD2. V trimming: 0 bases; J trimming: 4 bases; junction bases outside the gene matches: 2. CDR1 and CDR2 (germline): GTSNPN, SVGIG (reference sequence). This CDR3 comprises 14 residues. DNA of the CDR3: TGTGCCTGGAGTGTGGGACTAGCAGCAGATACGCAGTATTTT. This codes for CAWSVGLAADTQYF.

The sample holds a few counts of this clone. This rearrangement joins TRBV4-2 to TRBJ1-1, with D uncertain. Germline V lookup: CDR1 LGHNA, CDR2 YNFKEQ. V lost 5 bases and J lost 2, with 9 bases in between. The CDR3 length is 13 residues. The CDR3 region has the DNA TGTGCCAGCAGCTCCCTGGGAAACACTGAAGCTTTCTTT. Amino acid sequence: CASSSLGNTEAFF.

The J gene is TRBJ2-1, the V gene TRBV10-3; perhaps TRBD2 as D (7 bases). V gave up 4 bases and J gave up 8 bases, with 27 bases separating them. The germline CDR1 and CDR2 sequences are ENHRY and SYGVKD. The length of the CDR3 is 18 residues. In DNA form, the CDR3 reads TGTGCCATCAGTGCCATCCCGGGGGCGGGAGCCCTCTTAGATGAGCAGTTCTTC. Translated, it gives CAISAIPGAGALLDEQFF.

The chain is built from TRBV6-5 and TRBJ2-6; the D is unclear. This CDR3 is 13 amino acids long. Trimming removed 9 bases at V and 2 bases at J, with 8 bases between. CDR1 is MNHEY and CDR2 is SVGAGI in the germline V gene. The CDR3 nucleotides are TGTGCCAGTGCCCCTGCTGGGGCCAACGTCCTGACTTTC. It encodes CASAPAGANVLTF.

Here the CDR3 DNA reads TGTGCCAGCGCGAGGTCCGGCGCAGCGACCTACGAGCAGTACTTC. Translating it yields CASARSGAATYEQYF. The chain is built from TRBV6-6 and TRBJ2-7; D uncertain. V lost 8 bases, J lost 2 bases, and 19 bases lay in between. CDR1 and CDR2 (germline): MNHNY, SVGAGI (reference sequence). This CDR3 contains 15 residues.

This chain joins TRBV6-5 and TRBJ2-1, with D maybe TRBD2 (7 bases). The germline gives CDR1 MNHEY, CDR2 SVGAGI. The CDR3 consists of 15 residues. V was shortened by 8 bases and J by 4 bases, with 18 bases between the two germline ends. DNA for the CDR3: TGTGCCAGCGGGGATCGGGGGGCAGCGTACAATGAGCAGTTCTTC. Encoded protein: CASGDRGAAYNEQFF.

The chain recombines TRBV7-2 with TRBJ1-4, with D possibly matching TRBD1 (6 bases). With 7 bases removed from V and 6 bases from J, the gap between germline ends came to 24 bases. Germline CDR1 and CDR2: SGHTA and FQGNSA. This CDR3 comprises 17 residues. DNA for the CDR3: TGTGCCAGCACCTCAGCGAGGGGGGCAGGGGTTGATGAAAAACTGTTTTTT. As protein: CASTSARGAGVDEKLFF.

The genes are TRBV18 and TRBJ2-3; 12 bases are a match to TRBD2. The CDR3 contains 16 residues. J gave up 5 bases and V 5 bases, and 8 bases lay outside the gene matches. CDR1 and CDR2 from the germline V gene are KGHSH and LQKENI. CDR3 DNA sequence: TGTGCCAGCTCAAAGCTAGCGGGAGGGCCTGGAGATACGCAGTATTTT. Protein product: CASSKLAGGPGDTQYF. Looking up the rest from reference TRBV18 and TRBJ2-3 gives the full variable domain: NAGVMQNPRHLVRRRGQEARLRCSPMKGHSHVYWYRQLPEEGLKFMVYLQKENIIDESGMPKERFSAEFPKEGPSILRIQQVVRGDSAAYFCASSKLAGGPGDTQYFGPGTRLTVL.

This chain joins TRBV7-8 and TRBJ1-6; tentative D call: TRBD1 (6 bases). Germline values: CDR1 SGHVS, CDR2 FQNEAQ. CDR3 size: 16 residues. Trimming cost V 1 base and J 7 bases, with 14 bases left between them. The CDR3 loop is CASSLGSSRGNSPLHF. The CDR3 DNA reads TGTGCCAGCAGCTTAGGGAGCAGCAGGGGCAATTCACCCCTCCACTTT.

This CDR3 is CASSEGREAYEQYF. The CDR3 nucleotides are TGTGCCAGCAGTGAGGGCAGGGAGGCCTACGAGCAGTACTTC. V is TRBV28 and J is TRBJ2-7, with a possible D match to TRBD2 (6 bases). The CDR3 is made up of 14 amino acids. Trimming shortened V by 5 bases and J by 2 bases, and 13 bases separated the two germline ends. In germline, CDR1 is MDHEN, CDR2 SYDVKM.

This clone was seen just once. The rearrangement uses TRBV5-1 and TRBJ2-7, with a tentative D call TRBD1 (6 bases). V was trimmed by 2 bases and J by 7 bases, leaving 10 bases between them. The germline V gene encodes CDR1 SGHRS and CDR2 YFSETQ. This CDR3 has 12 residues. CDR3 loop: CASSFTGREQYF. The CDR3 nucleotides read TGCGCCAGCAGCTTTACAGGGCGAGAGCAGTACTTC.

V and J are TRBV25-1 and TRBJ1-4, with a tentative D call TRBD1 (6 bases). The ends were cut back, 7 bases at V and 7 bases at J, with 19 bases in the middle. The CDR3 extends over 15 amino acids. CDR1 is MGHDK and CDR2 is SYGVNS in the germline V gene. CDR3 sequence (DNA): TGTGCCAGCAACCGAGCTGGGGGGGCCGGTGAAAAACTGTTTTTT. This translates into CASNRAGGAGEKLFF.

The chain combines TRBV6-1 with TRBJ1-5, with D uncertain. CDR1 is MNHNS and CDR2 is SASEGT in the germline V gene. Trimming stripped 6 bases from V and 6 bases from J, with 9 bases between. The length of the CDR3 is 12 residues. The DNA of the CDR3 is TGTGCCAGCAGGGGTTGGGGTCAGCCCCAGCATTTT. Encoded protein: CASRGWGQPQHF.

This chain links TRBV4-3 with TRBJ2-3, with 7 positions matching TRBD2. Germline-derived CDR1 and CDR2 are LGHNA and YSLEER. This CDR3 has 17 residues. V was clipped by 4 bases and J by 0 bases; unmatched bases: 10. This CDR3 reads CASSRRASSGSTDTQYF. Here the CDR3 DNA reads TGCGCCAGCAGCCGAAGGGCGAGTAGCGGGAGCACAGATACGCAGTATTTT.

The J gene is TRBJ1-5, the V gene TRBV4-1; D remains unclear. Looked up from germline, CDR1 is MGHRA and CDR2 is YSYEKL. The CDR3 has 12 amino acids. Trimming removed 0 bases from V and 9 bases from J, with 6 bases in between. The CDR3 sequence: CASSQDMGPQHF. In DNA form, the CDR3 reads TGCGCCAGCAGCCAAGATATGGGGCCCCAGCATTTT.

The rearrangement joins TRBV28 to TRBJ1-1, with 9 bases fitting TRBD1. Germline CDR1 MDHEN, CDR2 SYDVKM. The CDR3 length is 16 residues. V dropped 5 bases and J dropped 5; count of bases not matched to a gene: 12. This CDR3 reads CASSIPQGAGKTEAFF. The CDR3 coding sequence is TGTGCCAGCAGTATCCCACAGGGGGCGGGTAAAACTGAAGCTTTCTTT.

This sequence joins TRBV9 and TRBJ2-1, with 12 bases lining up with TRBD2. The length of the CDR3 is 17 residues. The V and J ends lost 3 bases and 0 bases, in that order; junction bases with no gene match: 4. Per the germline V gene, CDR1 is SGDLS and CDR2 is YYNGEE. CDR3 DNA: TGTGCCAGCAGCGAACGACTAGCGGGGGACTCCTACAATGAGCAGTTCTTC. Amino acids: CASSERLAGDSYNEQFF. Drawing the rest from reference TRBV9 and TRBJ2-1, the complete variable domain is DSGVTQTPKHLITATGQRVTLRCSPRSGDLSVYWYQQSLDQGLQFLIQYYNGEERAKGNILERFSAQQFPDLHSELNLSSLELGDSALYFCASSERLAGDSYNEQFFGPGTRLTVL.